Below are 12 T cell receptor beta chains sequenced from a single sample in a study of T cell responses to AZD1222 COVID-19 vaccine. Some clones are missing from TCRdb's copy, which holds only in-frame ones; the method was immunoSEQ multiplex PCR. The sample lists about 63,000 clones, roughly 85% occurring once. The sample was peripheral blood, taken on day 0 of AZD1222 vaccination. These receptors were collected from an adult in good health.

V gene TRBV24-1 combines with J gene TRBJ1-4; TRBD1 aligns across 8 bases. Germline trimming cut 8 bases from V and 8 bases from J; bases unmatched to any gene: 9. This CDR3 has 14 residues. CDR1 and CDR2 from the germline V gene are KGHDR and SFDVKD. CDR3 DNA: TGTGCCACCAACGAGACAGGGGTGAGGGAAAAACTGTTTTTT. Amino acid sequence: CATNETGVREKLFF.

V usage is TRBV9 and J usage is TRBJ2-1, with D possibly TRBD1 on 6 matching bases. V was trimmed by 2 bases and J by 2 bases, leaving 11 bases between them. CDR1 and CDR2 from the germline V gene are SGDLS and YYNGEE. This CDR3 is built from 15 residues. CDR3 nucleotides: TGTGCCAGCAGCGTTCAGGGGCGGACCTACAATGAGCAGTTCTTC. This translates into CASSVQGRTYNEQFF.

The V call is TRBV5-1, the J call TRBJ1-2; D is ambiguous. There are 14 residues in the CDR3. Trimming removed 1 base at V and 0 bases at J, with 7 bases between. Germline CDR1 SGHRS, CDR2 YFSETQ. The CDR3: CASSLRPANYGYTF. CDR3 DNA: TGCGCCAGCAGCTTGAGACCAGCTAACTATGGCTACACCTTC.

The V gene is TRBV6-5, the J gene TRBJ2-3; D unclear. V was shortened by 2 bases and J by 0 bases, with 9 bases between the two germline ends. Germline-derived CDR1 and CDR2 are MNHEY and SVGAGI. The CDR3 contains 15 residues. CDR3 in DNA: TGTGCCAGCAGTTACGGGTTTCTAAGCACAGATACGCAGTATTTT. Encoded protein: CASSYGFLSTDTQYF.

The chain uses TRBV29-1 and TRBJ2-1, with no clear D. The CDR3 loop spans 10 amino acids. V lost 4 bases and J lost 11, with 9 bases in between. Germline CDR1 is SQVTM and CDR2 is ANQGSEA. This chain's CDR3 is CSVAGPQQFF. Here the CDR3 DNA reads TGCAGCGTTGCTGGCCCTCAGCAGTTCTTC.

The chain links TRBV6-5 to TRBJ2-7, with TRBD1 matching 11 bases. The CDR3 has 15 residues. V was pared by 6 bases and J by 0 bases, with 4 bases of the junction left unmatched. Germline V CDR1 and CDR2: MNHEY, SVGAGI. The CDR3: CASRPGTGGSYEQYF. CDR3 nucleotide sequence: TGTGCCAGCAGGCCTGGGACAGGGGGCTCCTACGAGCAGTACTTC.

The chain joins TRBV3-1 (or the pseudogene TRBV3-2) to TRBJ2-7; D possibly corresponds to TRBD1 (6 bases). This CDR3 is built from 13 residues. The V gene's germline CDR1 is LGHDT and CDR2 YNNKEL (reference sequence). The ends were cut back, 5 bases at V and 4 bases at J, with 12 bases in the middle. DNA for the CDR3: TGTGCCAGCAGCTCAGCTACAGGGTACGAGCAGTACTTC. The encoded protein is CASSSATGYEQYF.

This chain connects TRBV5-4 to TRBJ2-1, with 11 positions matching TRBD2. The CDR3 covers 15 residues. CDR1 is SGHNT and CDR2 is YYREEE in the germline V gene (reference sequence). The V and J ends lost 1 base and 7 bases, in that order; junction bases with no gene match: 4. CDR3 sequence: CASSLNSGGANEQFF. The CDR3 DNA sequence: TGTGCCAGCAGCTTGAATAGCGGGGGGGCTAATGAGCAGTTCTTC.

On this clone: One junction end does not reproduce the germline sequence, and a read error may be involved. This chain links TRBV6-2 or TRBV6-3 with TRBJ1-5; D remains unclear. CDR3 size: 20 residues. CDR1 is MNHEY, CDR2 SVGEGT, per germline. The CDR3 is CVSSKMYEAWVKVSNQPQHF. The CDR3 DNA is TGTGTCAGCAGCAAAATGTACGAGGCGTGGGTTAAGGTCAGCAATCAGCCCCAGCATTTT.

This chain links TRBV2 with TRBJ1-2, with TRBD1 matching 9 bases. CDR1 is SNHLY and CDR2 is FYNNEI in the germline V gene. The junction had 4 bases not matched to a gene; V was cut back by 1 base and J by 7 bases. The CDR3 consists of 14 residues. For the CDR3, the DNA is TGTGCCAGCAGTGAAGAAAGGACAGGGGTTGGCTACACCTTC. Its translation is CASSEERTGVGYTF.

Concerning this clone: Other DNA variants within this sample encode the same CDR3. The chain employs TRBV5-1 and TRBJ1-2; D unresolved. This CDR3 has 13 residues. Trimming pared 0 bases from V and 1 base from J, leaving 4 bases between. Germline V gene sequence: CDR1 SGHRS, CDR2 YFSETQ. DNA for the CDR3: TGCGCCAGCAGCTTGGCAGATAACTATGGCTACACCTTC. Protein: CASSLADNYGYTF.

This clone was picked up one time. This chain uses TRBV6-5 with TRBJ2-2; D gene uncertain. In germline, CDR1 is MNHEY, CDR2 SVGAGI. Trimming cost V 5 bases and J 0 bases, with 4 bases left between them. This CDR3 has 13 amino acids. For the CDR3, the DNA is TGTGCCAGCAGTATGCCGAACACCGGGGAGCTGTTTTTT. Translating gives CASSMPNTGELFF.